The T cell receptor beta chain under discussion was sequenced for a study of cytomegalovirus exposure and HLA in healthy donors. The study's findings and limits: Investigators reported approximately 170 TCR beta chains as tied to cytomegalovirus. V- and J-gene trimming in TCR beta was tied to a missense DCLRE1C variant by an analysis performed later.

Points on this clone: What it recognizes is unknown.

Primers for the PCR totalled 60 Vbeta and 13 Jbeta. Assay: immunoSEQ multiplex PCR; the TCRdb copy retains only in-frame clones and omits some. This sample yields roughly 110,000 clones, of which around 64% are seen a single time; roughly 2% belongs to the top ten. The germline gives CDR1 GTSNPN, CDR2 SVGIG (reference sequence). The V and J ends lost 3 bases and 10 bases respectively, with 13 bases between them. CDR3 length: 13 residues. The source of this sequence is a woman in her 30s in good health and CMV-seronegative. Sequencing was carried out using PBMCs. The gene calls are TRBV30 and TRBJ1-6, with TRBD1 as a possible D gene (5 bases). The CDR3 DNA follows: TGTGCCTGGAGCGCTATTCAGGGATCACCCCTCCACTTT. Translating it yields CAWSAIQGSPLHF.